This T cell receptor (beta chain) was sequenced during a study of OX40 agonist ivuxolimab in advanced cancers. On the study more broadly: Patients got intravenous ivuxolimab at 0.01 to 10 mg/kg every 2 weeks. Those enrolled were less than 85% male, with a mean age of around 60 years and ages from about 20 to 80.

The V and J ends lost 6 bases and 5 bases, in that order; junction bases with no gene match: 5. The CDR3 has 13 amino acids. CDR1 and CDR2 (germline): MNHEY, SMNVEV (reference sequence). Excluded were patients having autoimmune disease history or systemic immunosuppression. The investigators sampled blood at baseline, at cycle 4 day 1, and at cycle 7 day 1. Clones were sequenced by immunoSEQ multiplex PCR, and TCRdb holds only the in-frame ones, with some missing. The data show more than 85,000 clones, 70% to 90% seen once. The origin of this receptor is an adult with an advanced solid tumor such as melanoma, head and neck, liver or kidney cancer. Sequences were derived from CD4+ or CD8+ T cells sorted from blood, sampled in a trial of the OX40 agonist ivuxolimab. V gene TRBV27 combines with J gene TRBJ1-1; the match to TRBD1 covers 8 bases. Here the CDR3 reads CASSWDRLTEAFF. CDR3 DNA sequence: TGTGCCAGCAGCTGGGACAGGCTAACTGAAGCTTTCTTT.